The present T cell receptor (beta chain) was sequenced within a study of cytomegalovirus exposure and HLA in healthy donors. The primer mix had 60 Vbeta and 13 Jbeta primers. Sequencing used immunoSEQ multiplex PCR; TCRdb keeps in-frame clones, though not all of them. The sample lists 110,000 to 150,000 clones, approximately 80% occurring once. Study-wide points: Per a prior analysis, the majority of TCR beta V segments were productive roughly 87% or roughly 30% of the time.

This clone was seen a handful of times. Its antigen is currently unknown. This CDR3 has 15 residues. V was cut by 0 bases and J by 8 bases, with 13 bases left in between. From germline, CDR1 is LGHNA and CDR2 YSLEER. Sample: PBMCs. The rearrangement joins TRBV4-3 to TRBJ1-4; tentative D call: TRBD1 (5 bases). This clonotype was obtained from a middle-aged woman in good health and CMV-seropositive. CDR3 loop: CASSQDTGDSEKLFF. The CDR3 region has the DNA TGCGCCAGCAGCCAAGATACGGGGGATTCGGAAAAACTGTTTTTT.